These 15 T cell receptor beta chains share one sample of origin, sequenced in a study of T cell repertoires in cytomegalovirus infection. TCRdb re-analysed the reads in MiXCR, keeping a single row per CDR3 protein. The data contain some 350,000 distinct CDR3 sequences, about a sixth of them singletons. The sequenced material came from PBMCs. Receptors originate from a human donor in good health (CMV status not recorded). Some clones in this sample may be carry-over from other donors' samples.

This clonotype occurred a few times. The J gene is TRBJ2-7, the V gene TRBV6-8; D is unclear. Germline assignment: CDR1 MNHGY and CDR2 SAAAGT. The CDR3 totals 14 residues. Trimming shortened V by 6 bases and J by 0 bases, and 12 bases separated the two germline ends. In DNA, the CDR3 is TGTGCCAGCAGGCAACGAAGGATCTCCTACGAGCAGTACTTC. Encoded protein: CASRQRRISYEQYF.

The sample holds many counts of this clonotype. The V and J genes are TRBV7-2 and TRBJ2-5; 7 nucleotides match TRBD2. The V and J ends lost 5 bases and 5 bases, in that order; junction bases with no gene match: 5. The CDR3 loop spans 13 amino acids. The germline V gene encodes CDR1 SGHTA and CDR2 FQGNSA. CDR3: CASSRLAQETQYF. Written as DNA, the CDR3 is TGTGCCAGCAGCCGACTAGCCCAGGAGACCCAGTACTTC.

This clonotype has a handful of counts. This chain connects TRBV18 to TRBJ2-7, with D hard to call. Germline CDR1 KGHSH, CDR2 LQKENI. Trimming took off 6 bases at V and 7 bases at J, with 10 bases between the two ends. The CDR3 length is 11 residues. CDR3 in DNA: TGTGCCAGCTCCCCTGGGCGGGAGCAGTACTTC. Its protein is CASSPGREQYF.

The chain joins TRBV24-1 to TRBJ2-5; D perhaps matches TRBD1 (6 bases). The germline V gene has CDR1 KGHDR and CDR2 SFDVKD. V shed 2 bases and J shed 5 bases, with 14 bases lying between them. The length of the CDR3 is 15 residues. The CDR3 DNA reads as TGTGCCACCAGTGATTCTTCCCCAGGGGACGAGACCCAGTACTTC. This encodes CATSDSSPGDETQYF.

The chain couples TRBV5-1 to TRBJ2-3; 13 bases agree with TRBD2. This CDR3 has 17 amino acids. V shed 0 bases and J 1 base; nucleotides not matched to a gene: 2. CDR1 and CDR2 from the germline V gene are SGHRS and YFSETQ. CDR3 DNA: TGCGCCAGCAGCTTGGACGGACTAGCGGGGGGCACAGATACGCAGTATTTT. Its translation is CASSLDGLAGGTDTQYF.

This clonotype appeared many times. This chain links TRBV7-2 with TRBJ2-5; 13 positions agree with TRBD2. With V trimmed by 5 bases and J by 3 bases, 3 bases remained unmatched. The CDR3 contains 15 residues. Germline V lookup: CDR1 SGHTA, CDR2 FQGNSA. The CDR3 DNA sequence: TGTGCCAGCAGCATCACTAGCGGGGGGGAAGAGACCCAGTACTTC. It translates to CASSITSGGEETQYF.

This clonotype was recorded a few times. V is TRBV12-3 or TRBV12-4 and J is TRBJ2-5, with D possibly matching TRBD1 (6 bases). Trimming took 6 bases from V and 3 from J, leaving 8 bases between them. The CDR3 loop spans 12 amino acids. The DNA for the CDR3 is TGTGCCAGCAGCCGACAGGAAGAGACCCAGTACTTC. Protein: CASSRQEETQYF.

This clonotype was seen many times. The chain links TRBV7-2 to TRBJ2-7; 8 bases are shared with TRBD2. CDR3 size: 20 residues. CDR1 and CDR2 (germline): SGHTA, FQGNSA. Trimming at V came to 4 bases and at J to 2 bases, leaving 22 bases not matched to a gene. The CDR3 sequence is CASSSHHRLDPGRAPYEQYF. CDR3 nucleotides: TGTGCCAGCAGCTCCCACCACCGACTTGACCCCGGGAGGGCCCCCTACGAGCAGTACTTC.

This clonotype appeared a few times. The rearrangement links TRBV4-2 to TRBJ1-6; 8 nucleotides line up with TRBD1. The germline V gene encodes CDR1 LGHNA and CDR2 YNFKEQ. The V and J ends lost 3 bases and 7 bases, in that order; junction bases with no gene match: 11. The CDR3 sequence is 17 residues long. The CDR3 reads CASSQAAGGLINSPLHF. The CDR3 DNA sequence: TGTGCCAGCAGCCAGGCGGCAGGGGGCTTAATAAATTCACCCCTCCACTTT.

The chain has TRBV2 and TRBJ2-7; possible D gene TRBD1, 6 bases. This CDR3 has 16 amino acids. Germline CDR1 reads SNHLY; CDR2 reads FYNNEI. Trimming took 5 bases from V and 3 from J, leaving 20 bases between them. CDR3 amino acids: CASSLTGTQINYEQYF. The CDR3, as DNA: TGTGCCAGCAGTCTCACAGGGACCCAAATAAACTACGAGCAGTACTTC.

V gene TRBV7-2 combines with J gene TRBJ1-5; 9 bases are shared with TRBD1. With the DNA end fitting TRBJ2-3 better, the J assignment may be wrong. CDR1 SGHTA and CDR2 FQGNSA come from the germline V gene. This CDR3 comprises 15 residues. The DNA for the CDR3 is TGTGCCAGCAGCTTAGTAACAGGGGGCAATCAGCCCCAGTATTTT. Translation: CASSLVTGGNQPQYF.

This chain's CDR3 is CASTPGTGQGRGRNQPQHF. In nucleotides, the CDR3 is TGTGCCAGCACCCCGGGGACGGGACAGGGTAGAGGTCGGAATCAGCCCCAGCATTTT. V is TRBV7-8 and J is TRBJ1-5; 9 nucleotides align to TRBD1. The length of the CDR3 is 19 residues. CDR1 is SGHVS, CDR2 FQNEAQ, per germline. The V segment lost 7 bases and the J segment 4 bases; nucleotides outside the gene matches: 20. Variable domain in full (rest from reference TRBV7-8 and TRBJ1-5): GAGVSQSPRYKVAKRGQDVALRCDPISGHVSLFWYQQALGQGPEFLTYFQNEAQLDKSGLPSDRFFAERPEGSVSTLKIQRTQQEDSAVYLCASTPGTGQGRGRNQPQHFGDGTRLSIL.

V and J are TRBV28 and TRBJ1-5; the match to TRBD1 covers 7 bases. The V segment lost 6 bases and the J segment 3 bases; nucleotides outside the gene matches: 11. The CDR3 has 16 amino acids. Germline V gives CDR1 MDHEN, CDR2 SYDVKM. CDR3 in DNA: TGTGCCAGCAGCCCGCGCAGGGGGAGATACAATCAGCCCCAGCATTTT. It translates to CASSPRRGRYNQPQHF. Variable domain in full (rest from reference TRBV28 and TRBJ1-5): DVKVTQSSRYLVKRTGEKVFLECVQDMDHENMFWYRQDPGLGLRLIYFSYDVKMKEKGDIPEGYSVSREKKERFSLILESASTNQTSMYLCASSPRRGRYNQPQHFGDGTRLSIL.

This clonotype was seen only a few times. The chain employs TRBV6-1 and TRBJ2-1, with 12 nucleotides matching TRBD2. With 8 bases clipped from V and 8 bases from J, the junction kept 7 bases outside the gene matches. This CDR3 region has 14 residues. Germline CDR1 MNHNS, CDR2 SASEGT. CDR3: CASGRLAGAYEQFF. In DNA form, the CDR3 reads TGTGCCAGCGGAAGACTAGCGGGAGCATATGAGCAGTTCTTC.

This clonotype has a handful of counts. CDR3 region: CASSPGGDPTDTQYF. CDR3 bases: TGTGCCAGCAGCCCCGGGGGGGACCCCACAGATACGCAGTATTTT. The J gene is TRBJ2-3, the V gene TRBV12-3 or TRBV12-4; 8 nucleotides agree with TRBD2. The length of the CDR3 is 15 residues. V shed 6 bases, J shed 2 bases, and the junction held 7 bases outside the gene matches.